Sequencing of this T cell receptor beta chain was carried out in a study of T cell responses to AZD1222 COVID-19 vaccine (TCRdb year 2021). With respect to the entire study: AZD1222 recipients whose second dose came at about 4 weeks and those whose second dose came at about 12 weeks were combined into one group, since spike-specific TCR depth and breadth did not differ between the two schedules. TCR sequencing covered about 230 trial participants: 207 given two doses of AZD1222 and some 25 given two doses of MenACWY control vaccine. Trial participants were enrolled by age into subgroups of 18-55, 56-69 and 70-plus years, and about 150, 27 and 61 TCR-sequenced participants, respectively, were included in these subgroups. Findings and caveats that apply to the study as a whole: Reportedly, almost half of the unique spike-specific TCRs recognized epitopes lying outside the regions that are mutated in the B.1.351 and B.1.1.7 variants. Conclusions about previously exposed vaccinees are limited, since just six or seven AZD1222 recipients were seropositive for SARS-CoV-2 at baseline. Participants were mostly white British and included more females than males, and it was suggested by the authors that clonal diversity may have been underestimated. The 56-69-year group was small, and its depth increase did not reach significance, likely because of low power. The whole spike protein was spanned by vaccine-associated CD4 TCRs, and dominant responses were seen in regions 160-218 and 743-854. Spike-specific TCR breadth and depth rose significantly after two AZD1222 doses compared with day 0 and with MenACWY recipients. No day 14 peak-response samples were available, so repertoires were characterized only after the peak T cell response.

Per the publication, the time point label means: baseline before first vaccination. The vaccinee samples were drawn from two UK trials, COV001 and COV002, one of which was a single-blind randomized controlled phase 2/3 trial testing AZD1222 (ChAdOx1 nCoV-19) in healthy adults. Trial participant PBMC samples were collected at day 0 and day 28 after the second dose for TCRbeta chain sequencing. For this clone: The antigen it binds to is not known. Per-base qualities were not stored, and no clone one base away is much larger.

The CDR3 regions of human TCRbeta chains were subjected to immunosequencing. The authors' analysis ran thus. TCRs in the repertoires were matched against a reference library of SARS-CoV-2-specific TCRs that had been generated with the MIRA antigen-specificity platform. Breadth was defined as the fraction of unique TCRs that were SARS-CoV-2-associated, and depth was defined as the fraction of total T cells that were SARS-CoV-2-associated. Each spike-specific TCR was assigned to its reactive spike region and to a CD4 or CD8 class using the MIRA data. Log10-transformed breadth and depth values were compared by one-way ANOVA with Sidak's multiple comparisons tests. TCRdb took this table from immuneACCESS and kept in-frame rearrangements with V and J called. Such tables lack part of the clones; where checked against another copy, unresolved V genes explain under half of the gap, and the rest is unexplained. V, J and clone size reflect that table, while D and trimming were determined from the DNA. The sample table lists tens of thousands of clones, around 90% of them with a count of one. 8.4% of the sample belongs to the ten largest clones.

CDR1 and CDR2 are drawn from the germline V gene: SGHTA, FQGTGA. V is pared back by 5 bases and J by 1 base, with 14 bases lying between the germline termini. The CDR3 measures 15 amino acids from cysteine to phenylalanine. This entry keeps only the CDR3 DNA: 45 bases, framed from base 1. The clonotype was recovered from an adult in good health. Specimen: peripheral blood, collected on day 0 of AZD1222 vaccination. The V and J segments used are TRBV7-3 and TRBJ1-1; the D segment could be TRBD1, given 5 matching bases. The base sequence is TGTGCCAGCAGCGTGCGTGGGGGAGGGAACACTGAAGCTTTCTTT. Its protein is CASSVRGGGNTEAFF.